Presented here are 14 T cell receptor beta chains from one specimen sequenced in a study of T cell responses to AZD1222 COVID-19 vaccine. Data came from immunoSEQ multiplex PCR; TCRdb stores just in-frame clones and leaves some out. The data contain about 150,000 clones, about 90% of them singletons. Specimen: peripheral blood, collected 28 days after the second AZD1222 dose. These TCRs come from an adult who received the AZD1222 COVID-19 vaccine.

This chain joins TRBV28 and TRBJ2-3; TRBD1 matches 9 bases. The CDR3 has 17 amino acids. The junction had 13 bases not matched to a gene; V was cut back by 6 bases and J by 3 bases. Per the germline V gene, CDR1 is MDHEN and CDR2 is SYDVKM. In DNA form, the CDR3 reads TGTGCCAGCAGGAGTGTAGGACAGGGGATATGGACAGATACGCAGTATTTT. Amino acids: CASRSVGQGIWTDTQYF.

This clone has a handful of counts. The chain has TRBV27 and TRBJ2-1; 7 nucleotides match TRBD2. The CDR3 totals 18 residues. V dropped 0 bases and J dropped 7; count of bases not matched to a gene: 15. CDR1 and CDR2 (germline): MNHEY, SMNVEV (reference sequence). CDR3 nucleotide sequence: TGTGCCAGCAGTTTATCGGGGGGGATCAGTCAGGGATCGAATGAGCAGTTCTTC. Amino acids: CASSLSGGISQGSNEQFF.

The chain has TRBV19 and TRBJ1-2; no definite D call. V lost 0 bases to trimming and J lost 7 bases, with 6 bases between them. This CDR3 is 12 amino acids long. The germline CDR1 and CDR2 sequences are LNHDA and SQIVND (reference sequence). The CDR3 nucleotides are TGTGCCAGTAGTATAGATCGTGTTGGCTACACCTTC. As protein: CASSIDRVGYTF.

V usage is TRBV28 and J usage is TRBJ1-2; D is unclear. CDR1 MDHEN and CDR2 SYDVKM come from the germline V gene. This CDR3 spans 12 amino acids. The V end lost 5 bases, the J end lost 4 bases, and 8 bases lay between the germline ends. DNA for the CDR3: TGTGCCAGCAGTCTTACAGCCTATGGCTACACCTTC. It encodes CASSLTAYGYTF.

This CDR3 is CASSPVGGNSPLHF. For the CDR3, the DNA is TGTGCCAGCAGCCCAGTGGGCGGGAATTCACCCCTCCACTTT. The chain recombines TRBV7-2 with TRBJ1-6; no reliable D call. The CDR3 sequence is 14 residues long. Trimming pared 5 bases from V and 7 bases from J, leaving 12 bases between. CDR1 is SGHTA, CDR2 FQGNSA, per germline.

J is TRBJ2-7 and V is TRBV27; 10 bases align to TRBD1. V lost 5 bases to trimming and J lost 6 bases; unmatched junction nucleotides: 10. The germline CDR1 and CDR2 sequences are MNHEY and SMNVEV (reference sequence). This CDR3 is 15 amino acids long. The CDR3 DNA sequence: TGTGCCAGCAGTCCACTCGACAGGGGGCTGTCCGAGCAGTACTTC. Translation gives CASSPLDRGLSEQYF.

The V call is TRBV28, the J call TRBJ1-5, with TRBD1 matching 8 bases. The length of the CDR3 is 17 residues. CDR1 and CDR2 from the germline V gene are MDHEN and SYDVKM. The V and J ends lost 3 bases and 6 bases, in that order; junction bases with no gene match: 13. The CDR3 sequence is CASSFAGRGLVGQPQHF. DNA of the CDR3: TGTGCCAGCAGTTTCGCCGGCAGGGGGCTGGTCGGTCAGCCCCAGCATTTT. The variable domain in full, with the rest retrieved from reference TRBV28 and TRBJ1-5, is DVKVTQSSRYLVKRTGEKVFLECVQDMDHENMFWYRQDPGLGLRLIYFSYDVKMKEKGDIPEGYSVSREKKERFSLILESASTNQTSMYLCASSFAGRGLVGQPQHFGDGTRLSIL.

The rearrangement links TRBV18 to TRBJ2-3, with D hard to call. The CDR3 runs 12 residues. The ends were cut back, 3 bases at V and 1 base at J, with 2 bases in the middle. Germline CDR1 KGHSH, CDR2 LQKENI. Written as DNA, the CDR3 is TGTGCCAGCTCACCCGGCACAGATACGCAGTATTTT. It yields the protein CASSPGTDTQYF.

The gene calls are TRBV5-3 and TRBJ2-7; 7 nucleotides align to TRBD2. TRBV5-3 qualifies as an ORF whose function is uncertain. V lost 5 bases, J lost 0 bases, and 2 bases stayed unmatched. The CDR3 has 13 amino acids. Written as DNA, the CDR3 is TGTGCCAGAAGGGGAGGGCTCTCCTACGAGCAGTACTTC. Protein: CARRGGLSYEQYF.

CDR3 in DNA: TGTGCCAGCAGCTTAGATGAGGGGGACGACACCGGGGAGCTGTTTTTT. It specifies CASSLDEGDDTGELFF. This chain uses TRBV13 with TRBJ2-2; TRBD1 might be the D (6 bases). CDR1 is PRHDT, CDR2 FYEKMQ, per germline (reference sequence). The CDR3 is 16 amino acids. V lost 1 base and J lost 3, with 12 bases in between. The variable domain in full, with the rest retrieved from reference TRBV13 and TRBJ2-2, is AAGVIQSPRHLIKEKRETATLKCYPIPRHDTVYWYQQGPGQDPQFLISFYEKMQSDKGSIPDRFSAQQFSDYHSELNMSSLELGDSALYFCASSLDEGDDTGELFFGEGSRLTVL.

CDR3 protein: CATRGLGNQPQHF. The CDR3 nucleotides read TGTGCCACCAGGGGGTTGGGCAATCAGCCCCAGCATTTT. The chain recombines TRBV15 with TRBJ1-5; unclear D gene. CDR1 and CDR2 (germline): LNHNV, YYDKDF (reference sequence). The CDR3 length is 13 residues. Trimming stripped 6 bases from V and 2 bases from J, with 8 bases between.

The chain carries TRBV6-2 or TRBV6-3 and TRBJ2-1, with 8 bases that match TRBD1. Germline values: CDR1 MNHEY, CDR2 SVGEGT. V was clipped by 2 bases and J by 5 bases; unmatched bases: 11. CDR3 length equals 17 residues. The CDR3 loop is CASSYLRATGADNEQFF. CDR3 in DNA: TGTGCCAGCAGTTACCTTAGGGCGACAGGGGCTGACAATGAGCAGTTCTTC.

The rearrangement uses TRBV3-1 (or the pseudogene TRBV3-2) and TRBJ2-2, with 9 bases fitting TRBD1. This CDR3 spans 16 amino acids. Germline V gene sequence: CDR1 LGHDT, CDR2 YNNKEL (reference sequence). Losses at the gene ends were 4 bases for V and 4 bases for J; bases not matched to a gene: 7. CDR3: CASSRGQGLSTGELFF. CDR3 sequence (DNA): TGTGCCAGCAGCCGGGGACAGGGTCTCAGCACCGGGGAGCTGTTTTTT.

The chain couples TRBV18 to TRBJ1-3; D is uncertain. Trimming removed 6 bases at V and 6 bases at J, with 12 bases between. This CDR3 region has 13 residues. Germline assignment: CDR1 KGHSH and CDR2 LQKENI. CDR3 sequence reads: CASSPAQENTIYF. The CDR3 DNA follows: TGTGCCAGCTCCCCCGCCCAGGAAAACACCATATATTTT.